Each of the 29 T cell receptor beta chains below was sequenced from the same sample in a study of T-cell memory formation after mild COVID-19. TCRdb independently ran MiXCR on the 5' RACE reads; one entry per CDR3 protein. The sample lists 30,000 to 45,000 distinct CDR3 sequences; roughly 11% were seen once. What was sequenced was PBMCs or a T cell subset sorted from them (not recorded which). Receptor source: a man aged 18 to 29 who had mild COVID-19 (a few samples of this study predate the infection). Cell type and time point are not known.

This clonotype has at least ten counts. This sequence joins TRBV10-3 and TRBJ2-3, with TRBD2 as a possible D gene (6 bases). The V gene lost 4 bases and the J gene lost 10 bases, with 21 bases spanning the gap. Germline V gene sequence: CDR1 ENHRY, CDR2 SYGVKD. The CDR3 spans 15 residues. CDR3 loop: CAISAQSRTMGAQYF. Written as DNA, the CDR3 is TGTGCCATCAGTGCACAGTCCCGGACTATGGGGGCGCAGTATTTT.

The V call is TRBV2, the J call TRBJ2-1; D not certain. Germline CDR1 reads SNHLY; CDR2 reads FYNNEI. The CDR3 sequence is 18 residues long. V was cut by 7 bases and J by 1 base, with 23 bases left in between. In nucleotides, the CDR3 is TGTGCCAGCAAAGAACCAAGGGTCTGGGATCATTCCTACAATGAGCAGTTCTTC. Its protein is CASKEPRVWDHSYNEQFF.

The J gene is TRBJ1-2, the V gene TRBV10-3, with 8 bases that match TRBD1. The CDR3 length is 14 residues. V gave up 6 bases and J gave up 3 bases; unmatched junction bases: 6. The germline V gene has CDR1 ENHRY and CDR2 SYGVKD. CDR3 region: CAISGTDRDYGYTF. The DNA for the CDR3 is TGTGCCATCAGCGGCACGGACAGGGACTATGGCTACACCTTC.

The chain is built from TRBV5-1 and TRBJ1-6, with 7 bases that match TRBD1. Germline V gives CDR1 SGHRS, CDR2 YFSETQ. V gave up 0 bases and J gave up 8 bases; unmatched junction bases: 23. CDR3 length: 21 amino acids. CDR3 in amino acids: CASSLVPEGADVTVVDSPLHF. CDR3 nucleotide sequence: TGCGCCAGCAGCTTGGTTCCGGAGGGGGCGGATGTCACCGTGGTAGATTCACCCCTCCACTTT.

This clonotype has only a few counts. The CDR3 region is CGPGQGANEQFF. In DNA, the CDR3 is TGTGGACCGGGACAGGGGGCTAATGAGCAGTTCTTC. The chain uses TRBV14 and TRBJ2-1; 12 nucleotides align to TRBD1. Germline values: CDR1 SGHDN, CDR2 FVKESK. This CDR3 spans 12 amino acids.

This clonotype has just a few counts. The chain combines TRBV5-4 with TRBJ2-6, with D unclear. Per the germline V gene, CDR1 is SGHNT and CDR2 is YYREEE (reference sequence). The CDR3 totals 15 residues. With 1 base removed from V and 1 base from J, the gap between germline ends came to 6 bases. CDR3 sequence (DNA): TGTGCCAGCAGCTTGCCAGGTTCTGGGGCCAACGTCCTGACTTTC. It specifies CASSLPGSGANVLTF. Together with reference TRBV5-4 and TRBJ2-6, the CDR3 gives the full variable domain: ETGVTQSPTHLIKTRGQQVTLRCSSQSGHNTVSWYQQALGQGPQFIFQYYREEENGRGNFPPRFSGLQFPNYSSELNVNALELDDSALYLCASSLPGSGANVLTFGAGSRLTVL.

The V and J genes are TRBV20-1 and TRBJ2-7; D tentatively reads TRBD1 or TRBD2 (5 bases each). The V and J ends lost 6 bases and 7 bases respectively, with 22 bases between them. There are 14 residues in the CDR3. Germline values: CDR1 DFQATT, CDR2 SNEGSKA (reference sequence). The CDR3 DNA is TGCAGTGCGGCCAGTGGGACGGTGTCATGGGAGCAGTACGTC. Translating it yields CSAASGTVSWEQYV.

This chain connects TRBV7-9 to TRBJ1-6; 7 bases map to TRBD1. This CDR3 contains 14 residues. The J segment lost 10 bases and the V segment lost 1 base, leaving 4 bases of the junction unmatched. The germline V gene has CDR1 SEHNR and CDR2 FQNEAQ (reference sequence). The CDR3: CASSLETGTSPLHF. The DNA for the CDR3 is TGTGCCAGCAGCTTAGAGACAGGGACGTCACCCCTCCACTTT.

This clonotype was detected ten times or more. V is TRBV5-6 and J is TRBJ2-1; TRBD1 matches at 7 bases. Trimming at V came to 2 bases and at J to 2 bases, leaving 4 bases not matched to a gene. This CDR3 has 15 amino acids. In germline, CDR1 is SGHDT, CDR2 YYEEEE. CDR3: CASSFGDRAYNEQFF. DNA of the CDR3: TGTGCCAGCAGCTTCGGCGACAGGGCCTACAATGAGCAGTTCTTC.

This clonotype was seen many times. The chain has TRBV7-2 and TRBJ1-1; D is unresolved. The CDR3 totals 13 residues. Trimming left V 5 bases short and J 2 bases short, with 9 bases between. Per the germline V gene, CDR1 is SGHTA and CDR2 is FQGNSA. CDR3 region: CASSPGGNTEAFF. As DNA, the CDR3 is TGTGCCAGCAGCCCCGGTGGTAACACTGAAGCTTTCTTT.

In nucleotides, the CDR3 is TGTGCCATCAGTGAGGCCGGGTATAGCAATCAGCCCCAGCATTTT. It specifies CAISEAGYSNQPQHF. This chain joins TRBV10-3 and TRBJ1-5; no clear D gene. This CDR3 has 15 residues. Trimming pared 2 bases from V and 0 bases from J, leaving 8 bases between. Germline lookup yields CDR1 ENHRY and CDR2 SYGVKD.

This clonotype showed up just a few times. This chain joins TRBV12-3 or TRBV12-4 and TRBJ1-5, with D possibly TRBD1 on 5 matching bases. The CDR3 has 14 amino acids. V lost 5 bases and J lost 1, with 9 bases in between. The CDR3 spells CASSTEGSNQPQHF. Here the CDR3 DNA reads TGTGCCAGCAGTACTGAGGGGAGCAATCAGCCCCAGCATTTT.

This clonotype was observed many times. This sequence joins TRBV20-1 and TRBJ2-3; 16 bases match TRBD2. This CDR3 comprises 16 residues. V trimming: 5 bases; J trimming: 3 bases; junction bases outside the gene matches: 5. Germline V gene lookup returns CDR1 DFQATT and CDR2 SNEGSKA (reference sequence). The CDR3 sequence: CSAGTSGGAGTDTQYF. In DNA, the CDR3 is TGCAGTGCTGGGACTAGCGGGGGGGCGGGGACAGATACGCAGTATTTT.

This clonotype was detected many times. CDR3 sequence: CASSQRLAGTGELFF. In DNA, the CDR3 is TGTGCCAGCAGTCAAAGACTAGCGGGGACCGGGGAGCTGTTTTTT. The chain joins TRBV12-3 or TRBV12-4 to TRBJ2-2; the match to TRBD2 covers 11 bases. V lost 5 bases to trimming and J lost 5 bases; unmatched junction nucleotides: 4. CDR3 length: 15 residues.

This clonotype was counted many times. The chain carries TRBV18 and TRBJ1-5; possibly TRBD1 for D (5 bases). Between the trimmed V and J ends, which lost 6 bases and 2 bases, there was a span of 14 bases. This CDR3 contains 15 residues. Per germline, CDR1 KGHSH and CDR2 LQKENI. CDR3 region: CASSFGQIGNQPQHF. The CDR3 DNA is TGTGCCAGCTCGTTCGGACAAATTGGCAATCAGCCCCAGCATTTT.

A few counts support this clonotype. DNA of the CDR3: TGTGCCAGCGGATCGATACATTACACTGAAGCTTTCTTT. Residues: CASGSIHYTEAFF. The V gene is TRBV2, the J gene TRBJ1-1; D not certain. V was cut by 8 bases and J by 3 bases, with 13 bases left in between. The CDR3 is 13 amino acids. Germline V lookup: CDR1 SNHLY, CDR2 FYNNEI.

This clonotype was picked up many times. This rearrangement joins TRBV3-2 to TRBJ2-7; the D call of TRBD1 is as the table states it, not checked on the DNA. TRBV3-2 corresponds to a pseudogene. This CDR3 has 12 residues. CDR3 residues: CATKDRAYEQYV. The CDR3 region has the DNA TGTGCCACCAAGGACAGGGCCTACGAGCAGTACGTC.

The table lists this clonotype with many counts. The chain recombines TRBV5-1 with TRBJ1-2, with 7 bases fitting TRBD1. J was trimmed by 7 bases and V by 1 base; bases with no gene match: 4. The germline CDR1 and CDR2 sequences are SGHRS and YFSETQ. The CDR3 is 13 residues long. The CDR3 coding sequence is TGCGCCAGCAGCTTGACAGGGGAGGCTGGCTACACCTTC. Translation: CASSLTGEAGYTF.

The chain combines TRBV19 with TRBJ1-1; 8 bases are a match to TRBD1. V was clipped by 4 bases and J by 1 base; unmatched bases: 8. Germline V gene lookup returns CDR1 LNHDA and CDR2 SQIVND (reference sequence). CDR3 length: 16 amino acids. CDR3 bases: TGTGCCAGTAGTACGCGAGCCAGGGGGCCGAACACTGAAGCTTTCTTT. Translating gives CASSTRARGPNTEAFF.

This clonotype occurred a few times. The V gene is TRBV4-1, the J gene TRBJ2-1; 9 nucleotides align to TRBD2. There are 16 residues in the CDR3. V dropped 1 base and J dropped 8; count of bases not matched to a gene: 9. Germline CDR1 MGHRA, CDR2 YSYEKL. CDR3 amino acids: CASSQVVAGGPYEQFF. CDR3 sequence (DNA): TGCGCCAGCAGCCAAGTGGTGGCGGGGGGGCCCTATGAGCAGTTCTTC.

The J gene is TRBJ2-1, the V gene TRBV24-1; possible D gene TRBD1, 6 bases. Germline V gives CDR1 KGHDR, CDR2 SFDVKD. The V gene lost 1 base and the J gene lost 6 bases, with 9 bases spanning the gap. CDR3 length equals 14 residues. The CDR3 loop is CATSDLDRPNEQFF. CDR3 nucleotides: TGTGCCACCAGTGATTTAGACAGGCCCAATGAGCAGTTCTTC.

DNA for the CDR3: TGTGCCTGGAGTACGGGGACTAGCGGGGGGGCGAATGAGCAGTTCTTC. Translated: CAWSTGTSGGANEQFF. This sequence joins TRBV30 and TRBJ2-1; 16 positions agree with TRBD2. In germline, CDR1 is GTSNPN, CDR2 SVGIG (reference sequence). The ends lost 2 bases at V and 7 bases at J; junction bases unmatched: 5. CDR3 length equals 16 residues.

This clonotype was detected many times. The rearrangement uses TRBV5-1 and TRBJ2-6, with a tentative D call TRBD1 (6 bases). The CDR3 contains 16 residues. Trimming cost V 0 bases and J 2 bases, with 9 bases left between them. Germline V gives CDR1 SGHRS, CDR2 YFSETQ. The CDR3 DNA follows: TGCGCCAGCAGCTTGGCCCAGGGGACTGGGGCCAACGTCCTGACTTTC. Translating it yields CASSLAQGTGANVLTF.

With regard to this clonotype: This sequence may be a read error, since a much larger clone differs from it by one base. The chain has TRBV6-5 and TRBJ1-2; maybe TRBD1 (6 bases). Germline CDR1 and CDR2: MNHEY and SVGAGI. This CDR3 is 13 amino acids long. This chain's CDR3 is CASSYRTGLGYSF. The CDR3 nucleotides are TGTGCCAGCAGTTACCGTACAGGGCTCGGCTACAGCTTC.

By frequency in the sample, this clonotype is medium-sized. The chain carries TRBV6-4 and TRBJ2-2; 8 positions match TRBD2. This CDR3 has 14 residues. The junction had 0 bases not matched to a gene; V was cut back by 2 bases and J by 4 bases. CDR1 and CDR2 from the germline V gene are MRHNA and SNTAGT. Written as DNA, the CDR3 is TGTGCCAGCAGTGACGGGACTAGCACCGGGGAGCTGTTTTTT. Translation: CASSDGTSTGELFF.

The chain employs TRBV20-1 and TRBJ2-5; 11 bases are a match to TRBD1. CDR3 length equals 13 residues. Germline CDR1 and CDR2: DFQATT and SNEGSKA (reference sequence). V was pared by 5 bases and J by 5 bases, with 4 bases of the junction left unmatched. CDR3 coding DNA: TGCAGTGCTGGACAGGGGGCTAGGGAGACCCAGTACTTC. As protein: CSAGQGARETQYF.

V and J are TRBV12-3 or TRBV12-4 and TRBJ1-3, with a weak D call TRBD1 (6 bases). Trimming stripped 7 bases from V and 3 bases from J, with 13 bases between. The CDR3 sequence is 14 residues long. The CDR3 nucleotides read TGTGCCAGCACCCGACAGGTCGATGGAAACACCATATATTTT. Translating gives CASTRQVDGNTIYF.

At least ten counts were recorded for this clonotype. The gene calls are TRBV5-5 and TRBJ2-7; D gene uncertain. The CDR3 runs 12 residues. V lost 4 bases, J lost 0 bases, and 5 bases lay in between. The germline CDR1 and CDR2 sequences are SGHKS and YYEKEE (reference sequence). The CDR3 is CASSLTSYEQYF. CDR3 bases: TGTGCCAGCAGCCTCACCTCCTACGAGCAGTACTTC.

This clonotype was seen only a few times. The rearrangement joins TRBV5-1 to TRBJ2-3; 8 bases agree with TRBD1. Germline trimming cut 0 bases from V and 4 bases from J; bases unmatched to any gene: 4. Germline V gene lookup returns CDR1 SGHRS and CDR2 YFSETQ. The CDR3 is 15 residues long. The CDR3 protein is CASSLVTGGADTQYF. CDR3 in DNA: TGCGCCAGCAGCTTGGTAACAGGGGGAGCAGATACGCAGTATTTT.